These T cell receptor beta chains were read from a single sample in a study of lymphopenia after photon versus proton radiotherapy. The table came from immunoSEQ multiplex PCR; TCRdb's copy has only in-frame clones and leaves some out. The profile covers over 25,000 clones, with roughly 88% appearing a single time and 6.8% taken by the ten largest. The starting material was peripheral blood, obtained from a patient treated with photon-based radiotherapy. These receptors were collected from a woman aged 45-65 years with pancreatic cancer. The CDR3 runs from the conserved cysteine through the conserved F or W. The D gene is left open where the match is weak. Part of the rows lack a size; the others show once, few, many or a class for expanded clones.

V gene	J gene	clone size	D gene	CDR3 protein	CDR3 DNA
TRBV29-1	TRBJ2-2	once	.	CSVSSETGELFF	TGCAGCGTTTCATCAGAAACCGGGGAGCTGTTTTTT
TRBV15	TRBJ2-5	.	.	CATSEGGVETQYF	TGTGCCACCAGCGAAGGAGGGGTCGAGACCCAGTACTTC
TRBV5-6	TRBJ1-2	once	TRBD1	CASSAGQGAYGYTF	TGTGCCAGCAGCGCGGGACAGGGGGCATATGGCTACACCTTC
TRBV7-2	TRBJ2-1	few	.	CASSPSRREEQFF	TGTGCCAGCAGCCCCAGCAGGAGGGAGGAGCAGTTCTTC
TRBV27	TRBJ2-7	.	TRBD1	CASSPWDSGYEQYF	TGTGCCAGCAGTCCCTGGGACAGCGGCTACGAGCAGTACTTC
TRBV15	TRBJ1-1	.	.	CATSRDQGGPEAFF	TGTGCCACCAGCAGAGATCAGGGAGGGCCTGAAGCTTTCTTT
TRBV7-8	TRBJ1-3	.	.	CASSFGPPGSGNTIYF	TGTGCCAGCAGCTTCGGACCCCCAGGGTCTGGAAACACCATATATTTT
TRBV15	TRBJ1-2	.	.	CATSRDTDIDSGYTF	TGTGCCACCAGCAGAGATACGGACATTGACTCTGGCTACACCTTC
TRBV5-1	TRBJ2-6	.	TRBD2	CASSLLAGKTSGANVLTF	TGCGCCAGCAGCTTACTAGCGGGGAAAACCTCTGGGGCCAACGTCCTGACTTTC
TRBV7-2	TRBJ1-4	once	.	CASSWSTATNEKLFF	TGTGCCAGCAGCTGGTCGACGGCAACTAATGAAAAACTGTTTTTT
TRBV7-3	TRBJ1-1	.	.	CASSFNPGSGTEAFF	TGTGCCAGCAGCTTTAACCCCGGATCGGGCACTGAAGCTTTCTTT
TRBV4-3	TRBJ2-1	.	TRBD2	CASSQEGGLAGVREQFF	TGCGCCAGCAGCCAAGAAGGGGGACTAGCGGGAGTGCGAGAGCAGTTCTTC
TRBV2	TRBJ2-7	.	.	CASSATYEQYF	TGTGCCAGCAGTGCTACCTACGAGCAGTACTTC
TRBV6-5	TRBJ2-7	.	TRBD2	CASSYSPGLALEQYF	TGTGCCAGCAGTTACTCACCGGGACTAGCGCTCGAGCAGTACTTC
TRBV5-1	TRBJ1-5	once	.	CASSYDGENQPQHF	TGCGCCAGCAGCTATGACGGTGAAAATCAGCCCCAGCATTTT
TRBV7-7	TRBJ2-7	.	.	CASSSLWEQYF	TGTGCCAGCAGCTCTCTCTGGGAGCAGTACTTC
TRBV27	TRBJ1-5	.	.	CASSLSGRGGNQPQHF	TGTGCCAGCAGTTTATCGGGTAGGGGAGGCAATCAGCCCCAGCATTTT
TRBV11-2	TRBJ1-3	.	.	CASSVDAGNTIYF	TGTGCCAGCAGCGTGGACGCGGGAAACACCATATATTTT
TRBV5-1	TRBJ1-3	.	.	CASSPPKGSSGNTIYF	TGCGCCAGCAGCCCGCCGAAGGGGAGCTCTGGAAACACCATATATTTT
TRBV5-4	TRBJ1-1	.	.	CATEENTEAFF	TGTGCCACCGAGGAGAACACTGAAGCTTTCTTT
TRBV28	TRBJ2-7	.	.	CASSRPGKASYEQYF	TGTGCCAGCAGTCGCCCCGGGAAAGCCTCCTACGAGCAGTACTTC
TRBV5-1	TRBJ2-7	.	.	CASSPTFESYEQYF	TGCGCCAGCAGCCCTACCTTTGAATCCTACGAGCAGTACTTC
TRBV13	TRBJ1-1	.	TRBD1	CASSPVPGQGSGTEAFF	TGTGCCAGCAGCCCCGTCCCGGGACAGGGTTCGGGCACTGAAGCTTTCTTT
TRBV7-3	TRBJ2-5	.	.	CASSLIPVPQETQYF	TGTGCCAGCAGCTTGATCCCAGTACCACAAGAGACCCAGTACTTC
TRBV9	TRBJ1-1	.	.	CASSLQGSTTEAFF	TGTGCCAGCAGCCTCCAAGGGTCGACAACTGAAGCTTTCTTT
TRBV6-1	TRBJ1-5	.	TRBD1	CASTMGQDNQPQHF	TGTGCCAGCACCATGGGACAGGACAATCAGCCCCAGCATTTT
TRBV7-2	TRBJ2-1	.	TRBD2	CASSPGLAGKNEQFF	TGTGCCAGCAGCCCAGGACTAGCGGGAAAAAATGAGCAGTTCTTC
TRBV14	TRBJ1-6	.	TRBD1	CASSLLTGRDSPLHF	TGTGCCAGCAGCCTACTGACAGGGAGAGATTCACCCCTCCACTTT
TRBV18	TRBJ1-1	.	.	CASSPLRNTEAFF	TGTGCCAGCTCACCTCTTAGGAACACTGAAGCTTTCTTT
TRBV6-5	TRBJ1-1	.	.	CATLPPGRRNTEAFF	TGTGCCACCTTACCCCCGGGCCGGCGGAACACTGAAGCTTTCTTT
TRBV19	TRBJ2-5	.	TRBD1	CASSQEIRQGALPGETQYF	TGTGCCAGTTCCCAGGAGATAAGACAGGGGGCGCTCCCGGGGGAGACCCAGTACTTC
TRBV6-5	TRBJ1-2	.	TRBD1	CASSGTGDGYGYTF	TGTGCCAGCAGCGGGACAGGGGATGGCTATGGCTACACCTTC
TRBV7-2	TRBJ2-7	.	.	CASSSSAVAGSYEQYF	TGTGCCAGCAGCTCCTCGGCGGTGGCAGGGTCCTACGAGCAGTACTTC
TRBV4-3	TRBJ1-2	.	.	CASSQGVGAVLNYGYTF	TGCGCCAGCAGCCAAGGAGTGGGGGCGGTACTTAACTATGGCTACACCTTC
TRBV19	TRBJ1-5	.	.	CASSVKSNQPQHF	TGTGCCAGTAGCGTCAAGAGCAATCAGCCCCAGCATTTT
TRBV5-1	TRBJ2-5	.	.	CASSLEDSPQETQYF	TGCGCCAGCAGCTTGGAAGACAGCCCACAAGAGACCCAGTACTTC
TRBV29-1	TRBJ2-7	.	.	CSVVSPPTYEQYF	TGCAGCGTTGTATCCCCCCCTACCTACGAGCAGTACTTC
TRBV28	TRBJ1-2	.	.	CASRTGGAYDGYTF	TGTGCCAGCAGGACTGGGGGGGCGTACGATGGCTACACCTTC